This T cell receptor (beta chain) was sequenced in a study of blood T cell repertoires in COVID-19. Only in-frame clones appear in the TCRdb table, and some are missing; sequencing was by immunoSEQ multiplex PCR. The sample contains 110,000 or so clones, more than 75% of which appear only once. The CDR3 runs 16 residues. The V and J ends lost 4 bases and 9 bases, in that order; junction bases with no gene match: 14. CDR1 is MDHEN and CDR2 is SYDVKM in the germline V gene. The rearrangement uses TRBV28 and TRBJ2-1; 8 bases map to TRBD1. The sample comprised peripheral blood. This TCR was sampled from a man aged 55 to 70 with acute or convalescent COVID-19. CDR3 sequence: CASSWPLGQGIFEQFF. Here the CDR3 DNA reads TGTGCCAGCAGTTGGCCCCTCGGACAGGGAATTTTTGAGCAGTTCTTC. The full variable domain, with the rest looked up from reference TRBV28 and TRBJ2-1, is DVKVTQSSRYLVKRTGEKVFLECVQDMDHENMFWYRQDPGLGLRLIYFSYDVKMKEKGDIPEGYSVSREKKERFSLILESASTNQTSMYLCASSWPLGQGIFEQFFGPGTRLTVL.